Here is one TCR beta chain with its context. The antigen is undetermined. As for treatment: roughly ten-day PBMC culture with coronavirus spike peptide pools or control peptides (ViraFEST assay). Germline V CDR1 and CDR2: MNHNS, SASEGT. The CDR3 is 15 residues long. Trimming cost V 5 bases and J 11 bases; bases outside gene matches: 12. The data stem from a study of vaccination and CD4 T cells after COVID-19. Sequencing of DNA taken from cultured CD4+ T cells relied on the Oncomine TCR Beta short-read assay. From the PCR reads, TCRdb called clonotypes with MiXCR, one entry per CDR3 protein. The sample contains over 10,000 distinct CDR3 sequences, 36% of which appear only once.

V is TRBV6-1 and J is TRBJ1-6, with 7 bases aligning to TRBD1. Specimen: cultured CD4+ T cells from blood. The sequence was obtained from a human donor with COVID-19. In nucleotides, the CDR3 is TGTGCCAGCAGTATAGGGGGCCAGGGTACTGCACCCCTCCACTTT. Translation gives CASSIGGQGTAPLHF.